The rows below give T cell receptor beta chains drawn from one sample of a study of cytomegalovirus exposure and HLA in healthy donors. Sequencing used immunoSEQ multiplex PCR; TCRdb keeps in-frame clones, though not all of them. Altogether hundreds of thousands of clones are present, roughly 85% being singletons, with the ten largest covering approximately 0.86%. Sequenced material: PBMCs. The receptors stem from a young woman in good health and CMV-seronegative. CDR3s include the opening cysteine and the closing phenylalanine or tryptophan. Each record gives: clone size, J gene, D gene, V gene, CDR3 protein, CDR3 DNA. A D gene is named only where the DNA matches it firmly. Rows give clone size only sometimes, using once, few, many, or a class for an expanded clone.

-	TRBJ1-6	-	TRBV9	CASSVGQVPNSPLHF	TGTGCCAGCAGCGTAGGACAGGTGCCTAATTCACCCCTCCACTTT
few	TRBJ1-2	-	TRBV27	CASSFQQGSGYTF	TGTGCCAGCAGTTTCCAACAGGGAAGTGGCTACACCTTC
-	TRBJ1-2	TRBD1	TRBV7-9	CASSLEMGQGALNYGYTF	TGTGCCAGCAGCTTAGAAATGGGACAGGGCGCTCTTAACTATGGCTACACCTTC
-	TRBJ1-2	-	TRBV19	CASSPLGQTATYGYTF	TGTGCCAGTAGTCCCCTAGGCCAGACGGCTACCTATGGCTACACCTTC
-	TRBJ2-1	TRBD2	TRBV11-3	CASSASGGIQFF	TGTGCCAGCAGCGCGTCGGGGGGAATACAGTTCTTC
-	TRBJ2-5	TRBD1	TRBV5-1	CASSLAQGQGRETQYF	TGCGCCAGCAGCTTGGCCCAGGGACAGGGGAGAGAGACCCAGTACTTC
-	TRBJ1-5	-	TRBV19	CASTLRRGSNQPQHF	TGTGCCAGTACGCTGAGGAGAGGGTCCAATCAGCCCCAGCATTTT
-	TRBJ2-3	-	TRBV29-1	CSGKHTDTQYF	TGCAGCGGAAAACACACAGATACGCAGTATTTT
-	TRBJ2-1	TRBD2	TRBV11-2	CASSLERTSGRAHEQFF	TGTGCCAGCAGCTTAGAACGGACTAGCGGGAGGGCACATGAGCAGTTCTTC
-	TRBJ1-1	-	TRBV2	CASRLDRGTEAFF	TGTGCCAGCAGGCTAGATCGGGGCACTGAAGCTTTCTTT
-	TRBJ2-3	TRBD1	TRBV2	CASSEDYRGTQYF	TGTGCCAGCAGTGAAGATTACAGGGGGACGCAGTATTTT
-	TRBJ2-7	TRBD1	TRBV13	CASNIDRAHEQYF	TGTGCCAGCAACATCGACAGGGCCCACGAGCAGTACTTC
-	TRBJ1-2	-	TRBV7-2	CASSQGFGYGYTF	TGTGCCAGCAGCCAGGGTTTTGGATATGGCTACACCTTC
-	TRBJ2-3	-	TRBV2	CASSEGGGGDTQYF	TGTGCCAGCAGTGAAGGCGGGGGCGGGGATACGCAGTATTTT
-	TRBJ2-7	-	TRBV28	CASSGASSYEQYF	TGTGCCAGCTCCGGCGCTAGCTCCTACGAGCAGTACTTC
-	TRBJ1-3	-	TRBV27	CASRITGTGNTIYF	TGTGCCAGCAGGATCACAGGCACCGGAAACACCATATATTTT
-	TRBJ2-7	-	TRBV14	CASSQLSQTYEQYF	TGTGCCAGCAGCCAACTGAGTCAAACCTACGAGCAGTACTTC
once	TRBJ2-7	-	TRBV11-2	CASSLEVSYEQYF	TGTGCCAGCAGCTTAGAGGTCAGCTACGAGCAGTACTTC
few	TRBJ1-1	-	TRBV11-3	CASSLMGGSTEAFF	TGTGCCAGCAGCCTCATGGGGGGAAGCACTGAAGCTTTCTTT
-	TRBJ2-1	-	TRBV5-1	CASSLGQYNEQFF	TGCGCCAGCAGCTTGGGCCAGTACAATGAGCAGTTCTTC
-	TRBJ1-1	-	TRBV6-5	CASSYSGAEAFF	TGTGCCAGCAGTTACTCAGGGGCTGAAGCTTTCTTT
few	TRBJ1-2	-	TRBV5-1	CASSSQNYGYTF	TGCGCCAGCAGCTCCCAGAACTATGGCTACACCTTC
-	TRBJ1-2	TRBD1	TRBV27	CASSPWGQGADGYTF	TGTGCCAGCAGTCCCTGGGGACAGGGGGCCGATGGCTACACCTTC
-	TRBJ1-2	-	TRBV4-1	CASSPGQGARYGYTF	TGCGCCAGCAGCCCGGGACAAGGGGCGCGATATGGCTACACCTTC
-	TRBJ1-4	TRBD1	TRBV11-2	CASSRQGGEKLFF	TGTGCCAGCAGTAGACAGGGGGGTGAAAAACTGTTTTTT
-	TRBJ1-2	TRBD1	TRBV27	CASSLGTGGGYGYTF	TGTGCCAGCAGTCTGGGGACAGGGGGGGGCTATGGCTACACCTTC
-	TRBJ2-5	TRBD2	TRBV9	CASSPGTSGRFLETQYF	TGTGCCAGCAGCCCTGGGACTAGCGGGAGGTTTCTGGAGACCCAGTACTTC
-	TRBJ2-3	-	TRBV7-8	CASSLAPTVGTDTQYF	TGTGCCAGCAGCTTAGCGCCAACGGTAGGCACAGATACGCAGTATTTT
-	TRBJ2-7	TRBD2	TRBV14	CASSPSGRGYEQYF	TGTGCCAGCAGCCCTAGCGGGAGAGGCTACGAGCAGTACTTC
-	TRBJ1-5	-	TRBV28	CASSFAGLFNQPQHF	TGTGCCAGCAGTTTCGCAGGGCTATTCAATCAGCCCCAGCATTTT
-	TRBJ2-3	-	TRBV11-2	CASSLTRTSTDTQYF	TGTGCCAGCAGCTTGACACGTACTAGCACAGATACGCAGTATTTT
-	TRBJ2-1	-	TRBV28	CASSFTPQAGHDQEFF	TGTGCCAGCAGTTTCACTCCCCAAGCGGGACATGATCAGGAGTTCTTC
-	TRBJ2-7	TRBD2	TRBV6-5	CASSVRLAASYEQYF	TGTGCCAGCAGTGTTAGACTAGCGGCCTCCTACGAGCAGTACTTC
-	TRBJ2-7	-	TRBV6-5	CASSPTRTYEQYF	TGTGCCAGCAGTCCGACCAGGACCTACGAGCAGTACTTC
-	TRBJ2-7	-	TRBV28	CASSLRPLRALSYEQYF	TGTGCCAGCAGTTTAAGGCCCCTCAGGGCCCTCTCCTACGAGCAGTACTTC
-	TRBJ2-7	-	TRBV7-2	CASSLAPDSYEQYF	TGTGCCAGCAGCTTAGCCCCAGATTCCTACGAGCAGTACTTC
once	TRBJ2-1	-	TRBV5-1	CASSATGNEQFF	TGCGCCAGCAGCGCTACAGGGAATGAGCAGTTCTTC
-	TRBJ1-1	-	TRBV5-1	CASSQVFMNTEAFF	TGCGCCAGCAGCCAGGTTTTTATGAACACTGAAGCTTTCTTT
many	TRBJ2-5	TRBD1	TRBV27	CASSPGTGEETQYF	TGTGCCAGCAGTCCCGGGACAGGGGAAGAGACCCAGTACTTC
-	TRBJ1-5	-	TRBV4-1	CASSQEGRLQPQHF	TGCGCCAGCAGCCAAGAAGGCAGGCTACAGCCCCAGCATTTT
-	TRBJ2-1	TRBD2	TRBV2	CASTTSGRGINEQFF	TGTGCCAGCACGACTAGCGGAAGAGGGATCAATGAGCAGTTCTTC
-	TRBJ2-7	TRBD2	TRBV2	CASSVARTSSYEQYF	TGTGCCAGCAGCGTGGCCAGGACTAGCTCCTACGAGCAGTACTTC
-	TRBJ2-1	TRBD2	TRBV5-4	CASSIAGGSSYNEQFF	TGTGCCAGCAGCATAGCGGGGGGGAGCTCCTACAATGAGCAGTTCTTC
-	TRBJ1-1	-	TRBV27	CASWQGWNTEAFF	TGTGCCAGCTGGCAGGGGTGGAACACTGAAGCTTTCTTT
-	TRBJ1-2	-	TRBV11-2	CASSLDAGRAYGYTF	TGTGCCAGCAGCTTAGATGCTGGCAGGGCCTATGGCTACACCTTC
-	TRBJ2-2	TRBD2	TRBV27	CASSFLGLAGTGELFF	TGTGCCAGCAGTTTCTTGGGTCTAGCGGGCACCGGGGAGCTGTTTTTT